A selection of T cell receptor beta chains follows, all from one sample in a study of blood T cell repertoires in COVID-19. TCRdb keeps only in-frame clones here, not all; method: immunoSEQ multiplex PCR. The data hold 290,000 or so clones, with roughly 90% observed a single time. The sequenced material came from PBMCs or T cells enriched from blood (not recorded which). The source is a woman between 18 and 30 years old with acute COVID-19. CDR3s include the opening cysteine and the closing phenylalanine or tryptophan. D genes are given only for firm matches. Size tells how often a clone was seen (once, few, many) or the class of an expanded clone, and some rows leave it out.

j_call	clone_size	d_call	v_call	cdr3_aa	cdr3_nt
TRBJ2-2	NA	TRBD1	TRBV29-1	CSARGQGATGELFF	TGCAGCGCTCGCGGACAGGGGGCGACCGGGGAGCTGTTTTTT
TRBJ1-5	NA	TRBD1	TRBV7-8	CASSSAGGHQPQHF	TGTGCCAGCAGCTCGGCAGGGGGTCATCAGCCCCAGCATTTT
TRBJ2-3	NA	NA	TRBV15	CATSRYTDTQYF	TGTGCCACCAGCAGGTACACAGATACGCAGTATTTT
TRBJ1-2	few	NA	TRBV6-5	CASSRGPGNYGYTF	TGTGCCAGCAGTCGCGGCCCGGGAAACTATGGCTACACCTTC
TRBJ1-1	NA	TRBD1	TRBV6-6	CASTGQGGNTEAFF	TGTGCCAGCACCGGACAGGGCGGAAACACTGAAGCTTTCTTT
TRBJ2-7	NA	NA	TRBV30	CAWSVQGRYYEQYF	TGTGCCTGGAGCGTTCAGGGCCGTTACTACGAGCAGTACTTC
TRBJ1-5	NA	NA	TRBV5-8	CASSFTHARLSNQPQHF	TGTGCCAGCAGCTTTACTCATGCTCGACTTAGCAATCAGCCCCAGCATTTT
TRBJ1-1	NA	TRBD1	TRBV2	CASRGQGTRGTEAFF	TGTGCCAGCAGGGGACAGGGGACGCGAGGCACTGAAGCTTTCTTT
TRBJ1-5	NA	TRBD1	TRBV24-1	CATSDPTHRGQPQHF	TGTGCCACCAGTGACCCGACTCACAGGGGCCAGCCCCAGCATTTT
TRBJ1-2	NA	NA	TRBV21-1	CASRKTGAGYTF	TGTGCCAGCAGAAAGACAGGGGCTGGCTACACCTTC
TRBJ1-1	NA	TRBD1	TRBV28	CASSTGTDTSRAFF	TGTGCCAGCAGTACCGGGACAGACACGAGCAGGGCTTTCTTT
TRBJ1-5	NA	TRBD1	TRBV30	CAWREGDRAAGQPQHF	TGTGCCTGGAGGGAGGGGGACAGGGCGGCAGGTCAGCCCCAGCATTTT
TRBJ1-6	NA	TRBD1	TRBV9	CASSAGTGHYNSPLHF	TGTGCCAGCAGCGCCGGGACAGGGCACTATAATTCACCCCTCCACTTT
TRBJ1-3	NA	TRBD1	TRBV7-9	CASSFGTAGNTIYF	TGTGCCAGCAGCTTCGGGACAGCTGGAAACACCATATATTTT
TRBJ2-7	NA	NA	TRBV28	CASSPSGVEQYF	TGTGCCAGCAGTCCATCAGGGGTGGAGCAGTACTTC
TRBJ1-1	NA	NA	TRBV3-1/TRBV3-2	CASSSRGITEAFF	TGTGCCAGCAGCTCTCGGGGTATCACTGAAGCTTTCTTT
TRBJ2-1	NA	TRBD2	TRBV6-1	CASSDPGTSGSRGVNEQFF	TGTGCCAGCAGTGACCCCGGGACTAGCGGGAGTCGAGGCGTTAATGAGCAGTTCTTC
TRBJ1-3	NA	TRBD1	TRBV19	CASSKTGYGLRGNTIYF	TGTGCCAGTAGTAAGACAGGGTACGGGCTGCGGGGAAACACCATATATTTT
TRBJ2-2	NA	TRBD2	TRBV5-1	CASSRSGNNAGELFF	TGCGCCAGCAGCCGGAGCGGGAATAACGCCGGGGAGCTGTTTTTT
TRBJ2-1	NA	NA	TRBV7-2	CASSFQGRDEQFF	TGTGCCAGCAGCTTCCAGGGTCGGGATGAGCAGTTCTTC
TRBJ1-4	few	TRBD1	TRBV28	CASTTGTGLEKLFF	TGTGCCAGCACCACCGGGACAGGACTTGAAAAACTGTTTTTT
TRBJ2-7	NA	NA	TRBV5-4	CASSFRDEQYF	TGTGCCAGCAGCTTCAGGGACGAGCAGTACTTC
TRBJ2-3	NA	NA	TRBV11-2	CASQFSPGTTYTDTQYF	TGTGCCAGTCAATTCTCCCCAGGGACAACCTACACAGATACGCAGTATTTT
TRBJ1-4	NA	NA	TRBV19	CASFCRSGNEKLFF	TGTGCCAGTTTTTGTAGGTCGGGGAATGAAAAACTGTTTTTT
TRBJ2-7	once	TRBD2	TRBV27	CASRLAGRYEQYF	TGTGCCAGCCGACTAGCGGGAAGATACGAGCAGTACTTC
TRBJ2-7	NA	NA	TRBV7-6	CASSASSQGAYEQYF	TGTGCCAGCAGCGCATCTTCACAGGGTGCCTACGAGCAGTACTTC
TRBJ2-2	few	TRBD1	TRBV28	CASRSGTGVAGELFF	TGTGCCAGCAGATCCGGGACAGGGGTGGCCGGGGAGCTGTTTTTT
TRBJ1-2	NA	NA	TRBV6-5	CASSYSGTGNYGYTF	TGTGCCAGCAGTTATTCCGGGACTGGGAACTATGGCTACACCTTC
TRBJ1-1	once	NA	TRBV19	CASQDTGTEAFF	TGTGCCAGCCAAGACACAGGCACTGAAGCTTTCTTT